This T cell receptor beta chain originates from a study of beta chain features in type 1 diabetes. Overall study context: Healthy donors, compared against patients, showed similar age, gender and cell yields.

Isolated RNA was reverse transcribed in full, so expressed TCRB transcripts were sequenced. Profiled with immunoSEQ multiplex PCR; TCRdb holds only in-frame clones, not every one. This sample has about 140,000 clones, with about 7% found just once. This clone occurred a few times. Its antigen is undetermined. Findings and limits, study-wide: Relative to healthy donors, patients appeared to have naive, central memory and Treg TCRB repertoires that were more similar. Sequencing of cDNA might inflate the share of cells that strongly express TCR.

Material: central memory CD4+ T cells from blood. The TCR sequence derives from a young woman in good health.

The CDR3 nucleotides are TGTGCCAGCAGCCCTGGACAGGCCAGCAATGAGCAGTTCTTC. Translation gives CASSPGQASNEQFF. V and J are TRBV9 and TRBJ2-1; 7 bases are shared with TRBD1. The V gene's germline CDR1 is SGDLS and CDR2 YYNGEE. V trimming: 4 bases; J trimming: 6 bases; junction bases outside the gene matches: 7. This CDR3 spans 14 amino acids.